These T cell receptor beta chains were read from a single sample in a study of blood T cell repertoires in COVID-19. Only in-frame clones appear in the TCRdb table, and some are missing; sequencing was by immunoSEQ multiplex PCR. The sample lists about 44,000 clones, roughly nine tenths occurring once. The material sequenced was peripheral blood. Receptor source: a man aged 70 or older with active COVID-19. The CDR3 runs from the conserved cysteine through the conserved F or W.

CDR3: CASSHRGRGGEGDNQPQHF; V: TRBV4-1; J: TRBJ1-5; length: 19
CDR3: CSASGGEKSSTDTQYF; V: TRBV20-1; J: TRBJ2-3; length: 16
CDR3: CASSLQSTDTQYF; V: TRBV27; J: TRBJ2-3; length: 13
CDR3: CASSLGVTSALYEQYF; V: TRBV11-2; J: TRBJ2-7; length: 16
CDR3: CASSQEQGALGNTIYF; V: TRBV4-2; J: TRBJ1-3; length: 16
CDR3: CAGTGEQYF; V: TRBV5-6; J: TRBJ2-7; length: 9
CDR3: CASSQHRKQGRANEKLFF; V: TRBV4-1; J: TRBJ1-4; length: 18
CDR3: CASSVRHQFDSSYNEQFF; V: TRBV9; J: TRBJ2-1; length: 18
CDR3: CASSQVGQGIGQPQHF; V: TRBV4-1; J: TRBJ1-5; length: 16
CDR3: CASSLAGTGEQYF; V: TRBV7-2; J: TRBJ2-7; length: 13
CDR3: CASSFGLGEETQYF; V: TRBV7-2; J: TRBJ2-5; length: 14
CDR3: CSARDIYGYTF; V: TRBV20-1; J: TRBJ1-2; length: 11
CDR3: CASTPRDIEAFF; V: TRBV6-5; J: TRBJ1-1; length: 12
CDR3: CATAGATGELFF; V: TRBV24-1; J: TRBJ2-2; length: 12
CDR3: CASSLAGRNQPQHF; V: TRBV5-1; J: TRBJ1-5; length: 14
CDR3: CASSPPNSGGSDNEQFF; V: TRBV7-2; J: TRBJ2-1; length: 17
CDR3: CASSPRVEGSDGYTF; V: TRBV18; J: TRBJ1-2; length: 15
CDR3: CSASGPSGGRYNEQFF; V: TRBV29-1; J: TRBJ2-1; length: 16
CDR3: CASSQRRASGNTDTQYF; V: TRBV3-1/TRBV3-2; J: TRBJ2-3; length: 17
CDR3: CASRKGEYQETQYF; V: TRBV6-6; J: TRBJ2-5; length: 14
CDR3: CASSLLLLPGTSGGPTGELFF; V: TRBV7-3; J: TRBJ2-2; length: 21